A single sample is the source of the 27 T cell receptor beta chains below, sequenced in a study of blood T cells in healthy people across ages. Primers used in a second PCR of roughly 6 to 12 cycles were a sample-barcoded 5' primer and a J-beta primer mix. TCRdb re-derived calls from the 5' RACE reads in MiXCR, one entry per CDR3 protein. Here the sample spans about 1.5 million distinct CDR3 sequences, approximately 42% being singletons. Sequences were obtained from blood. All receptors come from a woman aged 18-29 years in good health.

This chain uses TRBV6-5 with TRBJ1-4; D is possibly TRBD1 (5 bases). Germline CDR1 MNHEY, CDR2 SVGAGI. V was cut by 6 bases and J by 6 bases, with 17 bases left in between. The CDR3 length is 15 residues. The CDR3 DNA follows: TGTGCCAGCAGCCGCCAGCGAGGGGCGGATGAAAAACTGTTTTTT. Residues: CASSRQRGADEKLFF.

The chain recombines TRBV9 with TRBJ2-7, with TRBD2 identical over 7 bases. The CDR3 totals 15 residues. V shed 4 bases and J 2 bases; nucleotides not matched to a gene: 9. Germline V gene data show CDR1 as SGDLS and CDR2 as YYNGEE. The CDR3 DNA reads TGTGCCAGCAGCCCGAGACTAGCCAGCCCCTACGAGCAGTACTTC. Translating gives CASSPRLASPYEQYF.

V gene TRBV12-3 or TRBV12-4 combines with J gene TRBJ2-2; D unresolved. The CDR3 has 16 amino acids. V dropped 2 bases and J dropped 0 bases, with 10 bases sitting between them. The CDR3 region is CASSLWVSSNTGELFF. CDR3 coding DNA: TGTGCCAGCAGTTTATGGGTCAGTTCGAACACCGGGGAGCTGTTTTTT.

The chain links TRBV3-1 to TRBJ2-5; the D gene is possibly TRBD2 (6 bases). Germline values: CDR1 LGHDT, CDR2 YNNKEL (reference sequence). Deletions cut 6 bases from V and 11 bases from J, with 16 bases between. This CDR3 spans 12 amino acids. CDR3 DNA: TGTGCCAGCAGTCTAGCGTACGGTGAGCAGTACTTC. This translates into CASSLAYGEQYF.

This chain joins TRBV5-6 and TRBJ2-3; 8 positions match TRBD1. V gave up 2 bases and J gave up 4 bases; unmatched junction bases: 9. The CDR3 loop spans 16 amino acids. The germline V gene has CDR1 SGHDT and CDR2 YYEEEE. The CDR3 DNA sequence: TGTGCCAGCAGCTTCCGCTTAGGACAGGGCCCAGATACGCAGTATTTT. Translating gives CASSFRLGQGPDTQYF.

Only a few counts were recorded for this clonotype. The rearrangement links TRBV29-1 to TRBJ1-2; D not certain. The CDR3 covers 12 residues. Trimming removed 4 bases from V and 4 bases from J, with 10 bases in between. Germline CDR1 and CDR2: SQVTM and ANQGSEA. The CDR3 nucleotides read TGCAGCGTTGGAGATTTAGTCTATGGCTACACCTTC. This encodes CSVGDLVYGYTF.

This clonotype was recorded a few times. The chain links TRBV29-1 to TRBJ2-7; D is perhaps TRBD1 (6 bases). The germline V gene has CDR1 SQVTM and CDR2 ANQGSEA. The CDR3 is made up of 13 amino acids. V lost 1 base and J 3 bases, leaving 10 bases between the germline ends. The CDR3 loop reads CSVEGTEGYEQYF. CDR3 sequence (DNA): TGCAGCGTTGAAGGGACAGAGGGCTACGAGCAGTACTTC.

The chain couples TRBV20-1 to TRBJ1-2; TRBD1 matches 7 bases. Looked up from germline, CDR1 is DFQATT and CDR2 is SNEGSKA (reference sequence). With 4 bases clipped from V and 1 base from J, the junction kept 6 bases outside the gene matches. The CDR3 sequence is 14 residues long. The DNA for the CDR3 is TGCAGTGCTATACGGGACAGTGGTAACTATGGCTACACCTTC. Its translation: CSAIRDSGNYGYTF.

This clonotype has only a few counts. This CDR3 is CASSLEGVETQYF. CDR3 nucleotide sequence: TGCGCCAGCAGCTTGGAAGGGGTGGAGACCCAGTACTTC. The V gene is TRBV5-1, the J gene TRBJ2-5; D is possibly TRBD1 (5 bases). Germline values: CDR1 SGHRS, CDR2 YFSETQ. The length of the CDR3 is 13 residues. V was shortened by 0 bases and J by 5 bases, with 8 bases between the two germline ends.

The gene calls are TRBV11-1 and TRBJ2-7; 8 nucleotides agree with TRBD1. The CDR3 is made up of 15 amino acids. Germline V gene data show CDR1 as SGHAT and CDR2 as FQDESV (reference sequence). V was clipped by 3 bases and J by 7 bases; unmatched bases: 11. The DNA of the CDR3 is TGTGCCAGCAGCTTCTCTACGGGACAGGTTACAGAGCAGTACTTC. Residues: CASSFSTGQVTEQYF.

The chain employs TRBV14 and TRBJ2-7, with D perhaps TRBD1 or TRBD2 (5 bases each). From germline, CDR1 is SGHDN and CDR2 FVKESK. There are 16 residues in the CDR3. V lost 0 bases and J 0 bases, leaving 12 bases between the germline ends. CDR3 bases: TGTGCCAGCAGCCAAGACAAGGGGACGGACTCCTACGAGCAGTACTTC. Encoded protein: CASSQDKGTDSYEQYF. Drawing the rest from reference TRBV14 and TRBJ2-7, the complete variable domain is EAGVTQFPSHSVIEKGQTVTLRCDPISGHDNLYWYRRVMGKEIKFLLHFVKESKQDESGMPNNRFLAERTGGTYSTLKVQPAELEDSGVYFCASSQDKGTDSYEQYFGPGTRLTVT.

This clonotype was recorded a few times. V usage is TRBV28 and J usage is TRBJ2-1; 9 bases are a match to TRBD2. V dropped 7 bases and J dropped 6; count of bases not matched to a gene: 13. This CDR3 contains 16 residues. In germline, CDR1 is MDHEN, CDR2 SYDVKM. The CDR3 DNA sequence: TGTGCCAGCAACTTACCCCTAGCGGGACTTCTCAATGAGCAGTTCTTC. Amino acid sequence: CASNLPLAGLLNEQFF.

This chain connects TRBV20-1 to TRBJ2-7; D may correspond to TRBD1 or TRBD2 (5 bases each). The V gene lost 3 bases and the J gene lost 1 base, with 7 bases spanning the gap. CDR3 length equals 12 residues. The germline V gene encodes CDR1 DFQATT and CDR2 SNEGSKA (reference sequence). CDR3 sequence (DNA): TGCAGTGCTAGCAGGGAGTCCTACGAGCAGTACTTC. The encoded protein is CSASRESYEQYF.

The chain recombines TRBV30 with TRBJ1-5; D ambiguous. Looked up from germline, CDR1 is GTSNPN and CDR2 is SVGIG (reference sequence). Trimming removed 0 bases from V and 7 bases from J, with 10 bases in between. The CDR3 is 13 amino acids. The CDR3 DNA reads TGTGCCTGGAGTGTAGGAATCGGCCAGCCCCAGCATTTT. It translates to CAWSVGIGQPQHF. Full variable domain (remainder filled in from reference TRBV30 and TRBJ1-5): SQTIHQWPATLVQPVGSPLSLECTVEGTSNPNLYWYRQAAGRGLQLLFYSVGIGQISSEVPQNLSASRPQDRQFILSSKKLLLSDSGFYLCAWSVGIGQPQHFGDGTRLSIL.

CDR3 nucleotides: TGCAGTGCTACCACACCTCGGGGTCAGCCCCAGCATTTT. This sequence encodes CSATTPRGQPQHF. This chain joins TRBV20-1 and TRBJ1-5, with D hard to call. V lost 4 bases and J 6 bases, leaving 13 bases between the germline ends. The CDR3 is made up of 13 amino acids. The germline V gene encodes CDR1 DFQATT and CDR2 SNEGSKA (reference sequence).

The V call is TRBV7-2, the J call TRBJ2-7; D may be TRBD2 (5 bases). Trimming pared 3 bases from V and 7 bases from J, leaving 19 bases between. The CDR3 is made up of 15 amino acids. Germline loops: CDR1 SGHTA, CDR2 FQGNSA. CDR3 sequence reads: CASSFGGFSYNEQYF. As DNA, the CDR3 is TGTGCCAGCAGCTTTGGCGGGTTCTCCTACAATGAGCAGTACTTC.

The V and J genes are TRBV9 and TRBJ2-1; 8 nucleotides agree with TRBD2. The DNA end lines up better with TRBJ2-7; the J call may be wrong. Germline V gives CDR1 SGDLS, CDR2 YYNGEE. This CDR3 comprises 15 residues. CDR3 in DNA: TGTGCCAGCAGCGTAGACGGGGGGGTTTACAATGAGCAGTACTTC. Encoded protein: CASSVDGGVYNEQYF.

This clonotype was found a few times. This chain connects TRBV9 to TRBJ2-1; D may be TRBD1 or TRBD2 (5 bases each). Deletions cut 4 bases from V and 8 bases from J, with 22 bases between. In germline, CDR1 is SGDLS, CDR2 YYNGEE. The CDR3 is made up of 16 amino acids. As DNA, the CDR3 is TGTGCCAGCAGCCCCCCTAGTCTCTGGGGGTTGGATGAGCAGTTCTTC. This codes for CASSPPSLWGLDEQFF.

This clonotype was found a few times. This chain's CDR3 is CSQDNEQFF. The CDR3 DNA sequence: TGCAGCCAGGACAATGAGCAGTTCTTC. The V and J genes are TRBV29-1 and TRBJ2-1; D gene ambiguous. Germline V gene sequence: CDR1 SQVTM, CDR2 ANQGSEA. The CDR3 is made up of 9 amino acids. Trimming left V 8 bases short and J 5 bases short, with 4 bases between.

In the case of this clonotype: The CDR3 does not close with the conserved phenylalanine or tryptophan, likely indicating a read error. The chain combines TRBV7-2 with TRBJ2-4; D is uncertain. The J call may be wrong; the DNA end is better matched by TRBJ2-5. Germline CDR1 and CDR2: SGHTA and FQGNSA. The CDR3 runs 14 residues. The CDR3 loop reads CASSLGDSRETQYL. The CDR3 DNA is TGTGCCAGCAGCTTAGGCGACTCGAGGGAGACCCAGTACCTC.

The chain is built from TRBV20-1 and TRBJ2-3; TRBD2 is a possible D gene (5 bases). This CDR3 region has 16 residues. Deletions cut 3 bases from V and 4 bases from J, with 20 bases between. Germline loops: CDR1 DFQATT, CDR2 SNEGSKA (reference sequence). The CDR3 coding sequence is TGCAGTGCTAGTCCCACCGGGCAGAGCGGCCCAGATACGCAGTATTTT. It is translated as CSASPTGQSGPDTQYF.

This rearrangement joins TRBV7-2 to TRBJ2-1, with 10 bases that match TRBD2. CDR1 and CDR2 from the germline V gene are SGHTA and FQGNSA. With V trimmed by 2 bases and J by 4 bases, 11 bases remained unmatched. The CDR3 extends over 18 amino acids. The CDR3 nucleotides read TGTGCCAGCAGCTTAAACAGGGGAGCGGGAGGGACATACAATGAGCAGTTCTTC. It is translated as CASSLNRGAGGTYNEQFF.

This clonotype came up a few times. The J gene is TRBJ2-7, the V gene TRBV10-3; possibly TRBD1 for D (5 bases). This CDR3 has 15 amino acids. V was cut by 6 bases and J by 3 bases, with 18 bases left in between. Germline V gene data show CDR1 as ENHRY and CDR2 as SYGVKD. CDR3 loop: CAISRTDTGHYEQYF. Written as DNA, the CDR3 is TGTGCCATCAGCCGGACCGATACTGGACACTACGAGCAGTACTTC.

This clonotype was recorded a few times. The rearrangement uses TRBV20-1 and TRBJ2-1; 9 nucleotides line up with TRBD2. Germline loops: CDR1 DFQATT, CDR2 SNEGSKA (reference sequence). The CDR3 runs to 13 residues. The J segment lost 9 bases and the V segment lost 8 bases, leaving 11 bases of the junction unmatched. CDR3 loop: CSPRRLAGFEQFF. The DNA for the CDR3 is TGCAGTCCGAGGCGTCTAGCGGGATTTGAGCAGTTCTTC.

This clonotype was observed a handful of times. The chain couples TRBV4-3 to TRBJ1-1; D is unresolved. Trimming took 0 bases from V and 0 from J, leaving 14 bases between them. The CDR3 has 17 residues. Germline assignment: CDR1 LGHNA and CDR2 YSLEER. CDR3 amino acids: CASSQDWGTVMNTEAFF. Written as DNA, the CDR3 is TGCGCCAGCAGCCAAGATTGGGGAACGGTCATGAACACTGAAGCTTTCTTT.

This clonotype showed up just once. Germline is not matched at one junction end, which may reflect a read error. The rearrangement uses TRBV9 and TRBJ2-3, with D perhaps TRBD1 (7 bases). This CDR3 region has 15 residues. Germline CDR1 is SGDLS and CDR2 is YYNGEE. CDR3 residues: CASSVDGGGTDTQYF. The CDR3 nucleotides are TGTGCCAGCAGCGTAGACGGGGGCGGGACAGACACGCAGTATTTT.

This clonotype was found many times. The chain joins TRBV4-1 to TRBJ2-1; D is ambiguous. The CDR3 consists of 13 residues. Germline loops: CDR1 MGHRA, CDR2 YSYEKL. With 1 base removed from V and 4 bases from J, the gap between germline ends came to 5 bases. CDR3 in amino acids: CASSQVSYNEQFF. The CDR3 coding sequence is TGCGCCAGCAGCCAAGTCTCTTACAATGAGCAGTTCTTC.